The TCR beta chain under discussion was sequenced for a study of blood T cell repertoires in COVID-19. About the study: Specimens from acute and convalescent COVID-19 originated in the United States, Italy and Spain. PBMCs, B-cell-depleted T cells, or T cells provided the cDNA or gDNA that made up the material.

Germline V lookup: CDR1 LGHNA, CDR2 YNFKEQ. The J segment lost 5 bases and the V segment lost 1 base, leaving 9 bases of the junction unmatched. CDR3 size: 17 residues. Authors' processing steps: Estimates of nucleated cell counts were drawn from the amplification of reference gene primers. Produced via immunoSEQ multiplex PCR; TCRdb's table is partial and in-frame only. V and J calls and clone size come straight from that table; D and trimming were deduced from the DNA. Among 90,000 to 140,000 clones listed, about four fifths were seen once. This clone has more than one count but fewer than ten. Sequencing was done on a sample of peripheral blood. This rearrangement joins TRBV4-2 to TRBJ2-1; TRBD2 matches at 9 bases. The TCR was taken from a woman in her 70s with acute or convalescent COVID-19. CDR3 region: CASSQALASGVNNEQFF. CDR3 DNA sequence: TGTGCCAGCAGCCAAGCCCTCGCTAGCGGGGTAAACAATGAGCAGTTCTTC.